This TCR beta chain was identified during a study of T cell repertoires in cytomegalovirus infection. This CDR3 spans 17 amino acids. CDR1 and CDR2 from the germline V gene are ENHRY and SYGVKD. Losses at the gene ends were 2 bases for V and 8 bases for J; bases not matched to a gene: 11. TCRdb passed the reads through MiXCR, listing each CDR3 protein once. The profile shows 250,000 or so distinct CDR3 sequences, 17% of them singletons. This clonotype was recorded a few times. V and J are TRBV10-3 and TRBJ2-1; 11 bases agree with TRBD2. This receptor was taken from a human donor in good health (CMV status not recorded). Some clones in this sample may be carry-over from other donors' samples. Input material: CD8+ T cells from PBMCs. The CDR3 here is CAISEIGTSGRRHEQFF. In DNA, the CDR3 is TGTGCCATCAGTGAGATAGGGACTAGCGGTAGGAGGCATGAGCAGTTCTTC.